This entry lists 22 T cell receptor beta chains sequenced from one sample in a study of Ad26.COV2.S vaccination and SARS-CoV-2 variants. Profiling relied on immunoSEQ multiplex PCR, and the TCRdb table lists in-frame clones only, not all of them. This sample has 300,000 to 400,000 clones, with roughly 84% found just once. Treatment: some 20 received Ad26.COV2.S at low or high dose, single or two shots; about 5 received placebo; per-sample allocation not given. Day 63 after the first vaccine or placebo injection was the time point for sampling. The sequenced sample was peripheral blood, obtained in a trial of Ad26.COV2.S vaccine versus placebo. The receptors were sampled from a person between 18 and 65 years old who received the Ad26.COV2.S COVID-19 vaccine or a placebo.

The V gene is TRBV7-2, the J gene TRBJ1-1, with TRBD1 as a possible D gene (5 bases). The CDR3 length is 14 residues. Germline CDR1 reads SGHTA; CDR2 reads FQGNSA. Trimming shortened V by 6 bases and J by 11 bases, and 22 bases separated the two germline ends. The CDR3 is CASSTARGGGSAFF. The CDR3 nucleotides are TGTGCCAGCAGTACCGCAAGGGGCGGTGGAAGCGCTTTCTTT.

The chain employs TRBV7-8 and TRBJ1-2; D remains ambiguous. V shed 0 bases and J shed 0 bases, with 14 bases lying between them. The CDR3 has 17 residues. Per germline, CDR1 SGHVS and CDR2 FQNEAQ. The CDR3, as DNA: TGTGCCAGCAGCTTAGCTGGACTGGGAAGGACTAACTATGGCTACACCTTC. Protein: CASSLAGLGRTNYGYTF.

The chain recombines TRBV10-3 with TRBJ2-7; 8 nucleotides agree with TRBD1. The CDR3 runs 14 residues. Per the germline V gene, CDR1 is ENHRY and CDR2 is SYGVKD. V shed 8 bases, J shed 0 bases, and the junction held 6 bases outside the gene matches. This CDR3 is CAIARTGSSYEQYF. In DNA form, the CDR3 reads TGTGCCATCGCTCGGACAGGGAGCTCCTACGAGCAGTACTTC.

There are a few counts of this clone. The rearrangement links TRBV5-1 to TRBJ2-3; 16 nucleotides agree with TRBD2. The CDR3 spans 17 residues. Per the germline V gene, CDR1 is SGHRS and CDR2 is YFSETQ. Trimming cost V 4 bases and J 6 bases; bases outside gene matches: 8. The CDR3 nucleotides are TGCGCCAGCAGCCCAGGGACTAGCGGGGGGGCCTGGGATACGCAGTATTTT. Its translation: CASSPGTSGGAWDTQYF.

V and J are TRBV19 and TRBJ2-5; TRBD2 matches at 11 bases. J was trimmed by 5 bases and V by 0 bases; bases with no gene match: 11. Germline CDR1 and CDR2: LNHDA and SQIVND (reference sequence). The CDR3 runs 18 residues. The CDR3: CASSIEAISGGATETQYF. Written as DNA, the CDR3 is TGTGCCAGTAGTATAGAAGCGATTAGCGGGGGGGCAACGGAGACCCAGTACTTC.

This clone was detected only a few times. The chain couples TRBV29-1 to TRBJ1-2; possibly TRBD1 for D (5 bases). CDR1 and CDR2 from the germline V gene are SQVTM and ANQGSEA. V was shortened by 4 bases and J by 3 bases, with 9 bases between the two germline ends. CDR3 length equals 12 residues. CDR3 bases: TGCAGCGTTGTCAGGGAGGACTATGGCTACACCTTC. Its protein product is CSVVREDYGYTF.

The CDR3 coding sequence is TGTGCCAGTAGCCAAGAACTGGACACTGAAGCTTTCTTT. Translation gives CASSQELDTEAFF. The J gene is TRBJ1-1, the V gene TRBV19; no clear D gene. This CDR3 contains 13 residues. Trimming left V 6 bases short and J 3 bases short, with 11 bases between. Germline CDR1 is LNHDA and CDR2 is SQIVND (reference sequence).

The chain couples TRBV11-1 to TRBJ2-7, with TRBD2 identical over 10 bases. Germline CDR1 reads SGHAT; CDR2 reads FQDESV (reference sequence). Germline trimming cut 5 bases from V and 2 bases from J; bases unmatched to any gene: 9. This CDR3 has 16 residues. CDR3 residues: CASSPGVSGGTYEQYF. The CDR3 nucleotides are TGTGCCAGCAGCCCCGGTGTTAGCGGGGGGACCTACGAGCAGTACTTC.

This chain links TRBV10-3 with TRBJ1-1; TRBD1 is a possible D gene (5 bases). The V gene lost 6 bases and the J gene lost 4 bases, with 15 bases spanning the gap. Germline V gene data show CDR1 as ENHRY and CDR2 as SYGVKD. The CDR3 runs 14 residues. CDR3 protein: CAIRAGTFGTEAFF. CDR3 nucleotides: TGTGCCATCAGGGCCGGGACCTTTGGCACTGAAGCTTTCTTT.

This clone came up a few times. This rearrangement joins TRBV6-1 to TRBJ1-5, with D perhaps TRBD1 (6 bases). Germline V lookup: CDR1 MNHNS, CDR2 SASEGT. The V gene lost 4 bases and the J gene lost 0 bases, with 13 bases spanning the gap. The CDR3 contains 16 residues. CDR3 sequence (DNA): TGTGCCAGCAGTGCCGACAGGCCTAATAGCAATCAGCCCCAGCATTTT. As protein: CASSADRPNSNQPQHF.

This clone was seen a single time. This chain connects TRBV11-3 to TRBJ2-2, with TRBD1 identical over 8 bases. The CDR3 is 14 amino acids. Germline-derived CDR1 and CDR2 are SGHNT and YENEEA. With 1 base clipped from V and 6 bases from J, the junction kept 1 base outside the gene matches. The CDR3 DNA reads as TGTGCCAGCAGCTTAGCGACAGGGGCCGGGGAGCTGTTTTTT. Its translation: CASSLATGAGELFF.

V gene TRBV3-1 (or the pseudogene TRBV3-2) combines with J gene TRBJ1-2; D is undetermined. The CDR3 length is 12 residues. Germline assignment: CDR1 LGHDT and CDR2 YNNKEL (reference sequence). Trimming pared 1 base from V and 6 bases from J, leaving 6 bases between. DNA of the CDR3: TGTGCCAGCAGCCAAGGAGAAAATGGCTACACCTTC. This gives the protein CASSQGENGYTF.

This chain uses TRBV29-1 with TRBJ1-1; D not certain. With 2 bases removed from V and 3 bases from J, the gap between germline ends came to 10 bases. Germline-derived CDR1 and CDR2 are SQVTM and ANQGSEA. The CDR3 loop spans 13 amino acids. CDR3 sequence reads: CSVEPLWDTEAFF. As DNA, the CDR3 is TGCAGCGTTGAACCCCTATGGGACACTGAAGCTTTCTTT.

This chain links TRBV4-1 with TRBJ2-1, with 13 nucleotides matching TRBD2. Germline V gene lookup returns CDR1 MGHRA and CDR2 YSYEKL. V dropped 1 base and J dropped 10; count of bases not matched to a gene: 4. This CDR3 spans 15 amino acids. The CDR3 DNA follows: TGCGCCAGCAGCCAAGTTGGACTAGCGGGGGTCGAGCAGTTCTTC. Protein: CASSQVGLAGVEQFF.

As concerns this clone: An end of the junction does not agree with germline; a read error may underlie this. The chain employs TRBV6-1 and TRBJ1-6; D gene uncertain. CDR1 is MNHNS and CDR2 is SASEGT in the germline V gene. The CDR3 extends over 16 amino acids. CDR3 protein: CASSEARRDYGSALHF. CDR3 DNA sequence: TGTGCCAGCAGTGAAGCGAGACGGGATTATGGTTCAGCCCTCCACTTT.

This clone is a singleton in its sample. V usage is TRBV3-1 (or the pseudogene TRBV3-2) and J usage is TRBJ1-1; tentatively, D is TRBD1 (6 bases). The germline CDR1 and CDR2 sequences are LGHDT and YNNKEL (reference sequence). This CDR3 contains 13 residues. V shed 4 bases and J shed 1 base, with 7 bases lying between them. CDR3 residues: CASSPTGNTEAFF. CDR3 nucleotides: TGTGCCAGCAGCCCGACAGGGAACACTGAAGCTTTCTTT.

J is TRBJ1-2 and V is TRBV6-5, with a weak D call TRBD1 (6 bases). CDR1 is MNHEY and CDR2 is SVGAGI in the germline V gene. CDR3 size: 14 residues. Deletions cut 4 bases from V and 2 bases from J, with 11 bases between. The chain's CDR3 is CASSSHRANYGYTF. Written as DNA, the CDR3 is TGTGCCAGCAGTTCACACAGGGCGAACTATGGCTACACCTTC.

This chain uses TRBV7-6 with TRBJ1-2; 7 nucleotides align to TRBD1. CDR1 is SGHVS, CDR2 FNYEAQ, per germline. The CDR3 sequence is 15 residues long. With V trimmed by 5 bases and J by 7 bases, 13 bases remained unmatched. CDR3 amino acids: CASSGDRDGVRGYTF. The CDR3 bases are TGTGCCAGCAGCGGTGACAGGGACGGAGTACGTGGCTACACCTTC.

The chain uses TRBV9 and TRBJ2-1; D remains unclear. The germline V gene encodes CDR1 SGDLS and CDR2 YYNGEE. Trimming took off 0 bases at V and 5 bases at J, with 6 bases between the two ends. The CDR3 extends over 13 amino acids. The CDR3 sequence: CASSVDPDNEQFF. CDR3 coding DNA: TGTGCCAGCAGCGTAGATCCAGACAATGAGCAGTTCTTC.

Only one count was recorded for this clone. CDR3 sequence reads: CASSYSPGASYNSPLHF. The CDR3 coding sequence is TGTGCCAGCAGTTACTCGCCGGGGGCCTCCTATAATTCACCCCTCCACTTT. The chain is built from TRBV6-2 or TRBV6-3 and TRBJ1-6; a weak D match, TRBD1 (6 bases). With 0 bases removed from V and 0 bases from J, the gap between germline ends came to 9 bases. The germline V gene has CDR1 MNHEY and CDR2 SVGEGT. This CDR3 contains 17 residues.

A word on this clone: Other nucleotide sequences from this sample produce the same CDR3. This CDR3 is CASSLGGGSYEQYF. The CDR3 nucleotides read TGTGCCAGCAGCTTAGGTGGCGGATCCTACGAGCAGTACTTC. The chain employs TRBV7-2 and TRBJ2-7, with D unclear. V was trimmed by 1 base and J by 1 base, leaving 8 bases between them. The germline gives CDR1 SGHTA, CDR2 FQGNSA. This CDR3 contains 14 residues.

This clone was counted a few times. This CDR3 reads CASSRDRAGYNSPLHF. CDR3 DNA: TGTGCCAGCTCACGGGACAGGGCGGGCTATAATTCACCCCTCCACTTT. The V call is TRBV18, the J call TRBJ1-6; 9 nucleotides match TRBD1. The V segment lost 4 bases and the J segment 3 bases; nucleotides outside the gene matches: 4. Germline V lookup: CDR1 KGHSH, CDR2 LQKENI. The CDR3 has 16 residues. The whole variable domain, remainder taken from reference TRBV18 and TRBJ1-6, is NAGVMQNPRHLVRRRGQEARLRCSPMKGHSHVYWYRQLPEEGLKFMVYLQKENIIDESGMPKERFSAEFPKEGPSILRIQQVVRGDSAAYFCASSRDRAGYNSPLHFGNGTRLTVT.